This T cell receptor beta chain was captured in a study of beta chain features in type 1 diabetes. Germline-derived CDR1 and CDR2 are SGHTA and FQGNSA. V lost 1 base, J lost 4 bases, and 3 bases stayed unmatched. The CDR3 consists of 14 residues. Study-level results: Type 1 diabetes patients showed fewer insertions and more deletions at VDJ junctions. Moderate yet significant TCRB CDR3 shortening was seen in Type 1 diabetes patients in all four CD4+ subsets.

Every bit of the isolated RNA underwent reverse transcription, so sequencing read expressed TCRB transcripts. The protocol was immunoSEQ multiplex PCR, while the TCRdb copy is restricted to in-frame clones and leaves out a portion. The sample holds around 360,000 clones, over 9.5% seen once. This clone was seen only a few times. Its antigen is unidentified. The chain is built from TRBV7-2 and TRBJ2-7, with 8 bases identical to TRBD2. The clonotype comes from a woman aged 18-29 years with type 1 diabetes. Input material: naive CD4+ T cells from blood. The CDR3 bases are TGTGCCAGCAGCTTAGAGCGGGGGTCGTACGAGCAGTACTTC. This encodes CASSLERGSYEQYF. Using reference TRBV7-2 and TRBJ2-7 for the parts outside the CDR3, the full variable domain is GAGVSQSPSNKVTEKGKDVELRCDPISGHTALYWYRQSLGQGLEFLIYFQGNSAPDKSGLPSDRFSAERTGGSVSTLTIQRTQQEDSAVYLCASSLERGSYEQYFGPGTRLTVT.